The clone carrying this T cell receptor beta chain is large in the sample. The antigen is undetermined. This sample was included in a study of lung T cells in sarcoidosis with Löfgren's syndrome. About the study: Löfgren's syndrome patients were the main repertoire analysis focus. General observations from the study: In alpha-beta pairs, TRAV12-1 favored TRBV2, and their CDR3s were homologous. Löfgren's syndrome patients reportedly showed greatest TRAV12-1 and TRBV2 expansion versus controls. Multiple Löfgren's syndrome patients reportedly shared TRAV12-1 and TRBV2 CDR3 motifs.

Germline V CDR1 and CDR2: DFQATT, SNEGSKA (reference sequence). V lost 2 bases to trimming and J lost 5 bases, with 19 bases between them. The CDR3 covers 16 residues. TCRdb fed the reads into MiXCR, producing one record per CDR3 protein. The sample contains around 2,000 distinct CDR3 sequences, 20% to 25% of which appear only once. The chain has TRBV20-1 and TRBJ2-1; possible D gene TRBD2, 5 bases. Sequenced sample: CD4+ T cells from bronchoalveolar lavage. The sequence came from a human donor with sarcoidosis (Löfgren's syndrome or another form), or a control subject (not recorded which). The CDR3 coding sequence is TGCAGTGCTAGAAGGATGTTCGCCCAGAGGGACAATGAGCAGTTCTTC. Translated, it gives CSARRMFAQRDNEQFF.